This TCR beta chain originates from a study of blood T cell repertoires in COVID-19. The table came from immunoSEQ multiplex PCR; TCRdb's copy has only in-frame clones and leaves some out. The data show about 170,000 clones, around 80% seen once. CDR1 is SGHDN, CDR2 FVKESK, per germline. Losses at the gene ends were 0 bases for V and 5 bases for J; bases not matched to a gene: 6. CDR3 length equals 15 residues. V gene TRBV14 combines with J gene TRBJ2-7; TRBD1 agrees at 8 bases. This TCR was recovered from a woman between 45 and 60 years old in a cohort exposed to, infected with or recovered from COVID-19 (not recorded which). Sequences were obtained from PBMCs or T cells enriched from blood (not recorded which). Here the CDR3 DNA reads TGTGCCAGCAGCCAAGAGCAAGGACAGGGCCACGAGCAGTACTTC. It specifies CASSQEQGQGHEQYF.